Sequencing of this TCR beta chain was carried out in a study of PD-L1 blockade in urothelial cancer. Overall study context: Atezolizumab (1,200 mg intravenously every 3 weeks) began around 2014 for patients. In the patient group, about 90% of the roughly 29 were males with bladder-origin urothelial cancer. The median number of T cells present in blood samples was under 150,000.

Produced via immunoSEQ multiplex PCR; TCRdb's table is partial and in-frame only. Of tens of thousands of clones listed, around 87% are singletons. Patients each gave 1 to 8 samples, pretreatment and on-treatment. V was trimmed by 3 bases and J by 3 bases, leaving 18 bases between them. Germline CDR1 reads SGHDT; CDR2 reads YYEEEE. This CDR3 is built from 16 residues. The TCR comes from a man between 50 and 59 years old with urothelial cancer. The rearrangement joins TRBV5-6 to TRBJ2-5, with unresolved D. The sample was PBMCs, taken around atezolizumab (anti-PD-L1) treatment. The CDR3 bases are TGTGCCAGCAGCTGGGCCTTTCTTGTAGGCGAAGAGACCCAGTACTTC. As protein: CASSWAFLVGEETQYF.